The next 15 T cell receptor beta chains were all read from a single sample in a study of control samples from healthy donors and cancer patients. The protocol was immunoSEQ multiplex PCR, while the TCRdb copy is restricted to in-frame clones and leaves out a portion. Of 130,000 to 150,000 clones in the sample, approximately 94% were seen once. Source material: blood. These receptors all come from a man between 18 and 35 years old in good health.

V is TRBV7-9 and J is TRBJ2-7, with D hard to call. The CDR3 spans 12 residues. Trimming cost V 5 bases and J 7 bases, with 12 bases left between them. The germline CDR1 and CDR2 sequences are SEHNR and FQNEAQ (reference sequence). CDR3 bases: TGTGCCAGCAGCAAAACGCAAGAAGAGCAGTACTTC. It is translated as CASSKTQEEQYF.

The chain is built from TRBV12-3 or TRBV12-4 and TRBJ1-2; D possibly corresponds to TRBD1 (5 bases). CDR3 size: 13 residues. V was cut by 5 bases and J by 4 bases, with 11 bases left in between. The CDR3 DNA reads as TGTGCCAGCAGTAACCGGGACGGCTATGGCTACACCTTC. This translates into CASSNRDGYGYTF.

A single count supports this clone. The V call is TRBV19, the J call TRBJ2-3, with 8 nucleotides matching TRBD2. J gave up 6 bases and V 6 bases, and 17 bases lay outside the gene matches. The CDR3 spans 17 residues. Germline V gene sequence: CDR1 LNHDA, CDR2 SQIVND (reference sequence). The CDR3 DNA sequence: TGTGCCAGTAGGACAAATGGACTAGCCTTTTCTGCCGATACGCAGTATTTT. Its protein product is CASRTNGLAFSADTQYF.

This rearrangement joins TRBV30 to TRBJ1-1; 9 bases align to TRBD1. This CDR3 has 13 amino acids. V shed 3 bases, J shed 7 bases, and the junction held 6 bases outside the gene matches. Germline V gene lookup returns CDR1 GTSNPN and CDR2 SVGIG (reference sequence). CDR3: CAWRDRGEDEAFF. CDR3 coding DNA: TGTGCCTGGAGGGACAGGGGAGAGGATGAAGCTTTCTTT.

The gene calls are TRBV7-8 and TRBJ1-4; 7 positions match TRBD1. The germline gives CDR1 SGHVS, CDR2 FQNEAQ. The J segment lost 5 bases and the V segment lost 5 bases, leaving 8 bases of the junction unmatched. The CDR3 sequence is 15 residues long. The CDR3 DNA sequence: TGTGCCAGCAGCCAGACGACAGGGAGGAATGAAAAACTGTTTTTT. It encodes CASSQTTGRNEKLFF.

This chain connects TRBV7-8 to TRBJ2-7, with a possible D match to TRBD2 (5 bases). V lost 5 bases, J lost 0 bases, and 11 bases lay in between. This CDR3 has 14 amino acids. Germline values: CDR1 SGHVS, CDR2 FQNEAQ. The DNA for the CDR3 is TGTGCCAGCAGCCCCGGACGGGGCTCCTACGAGCAGTACTTC. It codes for CASSPGRGSYEQYF.

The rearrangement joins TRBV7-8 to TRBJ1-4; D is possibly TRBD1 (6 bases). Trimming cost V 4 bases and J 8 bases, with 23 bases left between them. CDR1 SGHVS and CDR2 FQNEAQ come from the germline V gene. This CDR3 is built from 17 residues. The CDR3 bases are TGTGCCAGCAGCTCTCGTCCTACCAGGGTTGGGGGCGAAAAACTGTTTTTT. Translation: CASSSRPTRVGGEKLFF.

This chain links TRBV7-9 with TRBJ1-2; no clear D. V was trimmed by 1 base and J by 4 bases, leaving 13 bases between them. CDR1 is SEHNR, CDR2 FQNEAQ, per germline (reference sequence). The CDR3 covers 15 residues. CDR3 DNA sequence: TGTGCCAGCAGCTTAGAACGGCAGATGTTCTATGGCTACACCTTC. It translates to CASSLERQMFYGYTF.

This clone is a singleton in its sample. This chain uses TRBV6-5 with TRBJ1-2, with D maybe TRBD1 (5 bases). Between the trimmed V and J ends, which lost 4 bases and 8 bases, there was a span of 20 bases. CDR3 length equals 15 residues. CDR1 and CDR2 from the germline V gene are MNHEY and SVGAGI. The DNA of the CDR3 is TGTGCCAGCAGTTCCTTAGGGACGGCGACGCTGGGCTACACCTTC. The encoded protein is CASSSLGTATLGYTF.

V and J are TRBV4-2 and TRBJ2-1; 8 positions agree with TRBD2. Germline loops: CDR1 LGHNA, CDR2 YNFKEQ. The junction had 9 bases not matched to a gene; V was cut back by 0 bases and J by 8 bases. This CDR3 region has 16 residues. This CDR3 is CASSQETAGGRYEQFF. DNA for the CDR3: TGTGCCAGCAGCCAAGAGACGGCGGGGGGCCGCTATGAGCAGTTCTTC.

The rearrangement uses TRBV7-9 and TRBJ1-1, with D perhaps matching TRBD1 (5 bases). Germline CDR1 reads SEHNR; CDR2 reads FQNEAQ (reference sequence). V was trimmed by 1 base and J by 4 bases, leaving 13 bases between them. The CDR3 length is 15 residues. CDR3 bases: TGTGCCAGCAGCTTAGTAAACGGGGCGGGCACTGAAGCTTTCTTT. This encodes CASSLVNGAGTEAFF.

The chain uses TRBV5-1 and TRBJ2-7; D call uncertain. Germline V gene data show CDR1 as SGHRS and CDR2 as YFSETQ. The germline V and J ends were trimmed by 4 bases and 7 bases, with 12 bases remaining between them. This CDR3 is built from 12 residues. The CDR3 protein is CASSEDKAEQYF. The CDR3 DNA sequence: TGCGCCAGCAGCGAAGACAAAGCAGAGCAGTACTTC. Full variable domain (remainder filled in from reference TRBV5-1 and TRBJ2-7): KAGVTQTPRYLIKTRGQQVTLSCSPISGHRSVSWYQQTPGQGLQFLFEYFSETQRNKGNFPGRFSGRQFSNSRSEMNVSTLELGDSALYLCASSEDKAEQYFGPGTRLTVT.

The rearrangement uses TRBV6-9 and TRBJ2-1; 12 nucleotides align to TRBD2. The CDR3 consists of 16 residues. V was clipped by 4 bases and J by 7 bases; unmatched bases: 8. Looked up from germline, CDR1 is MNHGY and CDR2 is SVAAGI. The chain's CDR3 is CASSLALAGGRNEQFF. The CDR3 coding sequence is TGTGCCAGCAGTTTGGCGCTAGCGGGAGGGAGGAATGAGCAGTTCTTC.

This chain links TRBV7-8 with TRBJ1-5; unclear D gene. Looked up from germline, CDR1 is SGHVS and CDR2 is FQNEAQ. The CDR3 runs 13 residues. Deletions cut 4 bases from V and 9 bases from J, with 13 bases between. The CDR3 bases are TGTGCCAGCAGCTCGGAACGGGGAGGGCCCCAGCATTTT. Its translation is CASSSERGGPQHF.

CDR3 coding DNA: TGTGCCAGCAGCCCAACTAGCGGGGCGACCTACGAGCAGTACTTC. It is translated as CASSPTSGATYEQYF. The V gene is TRBV7-9, the J gene TRBJ2-7; 10 positions match TRBD2. CDR1 SEHNR and CDR2 FQNEAQ come from the germline V gene (reference sequence). V trimming: 5 bases; J trimming: 2 bases; junction bases outside the gene matches: 6. The CDR3 consists of 15 residues.